These 5 T cell receptor beta chains came from one sample sequenced in a study of shared clonotypes between healthy human individuals. The naive CD8 fraction comprised CD45RO-negative cells positively selected for CCR7 and excluded terminally differentiated effector memory CD45RA+ cells. Libraries were prepared by immunoSEQ multiplex PCR; TCRdb keeps only in-frame clonotypes and omits some of them. This table has about 600,000 clones, 95% appearing once. Sequences were obtained from naive CD8+ T cells sorted from blood. These receptors were collected from a woman in her thirties in good health.

This sequence joins TRBV16 and TRBJ1-1; D gene ambiguous. The V and J ends lost 4 bases and 3 bases respectively, with 15 bases between them. Per the germline V gene, CDR1 is KGHSY and CDR2 is FQNENV. The CDR3 has 15 amino acids. CDR3 DNA sequence: TGTGCCAGCAGCCCAAAGACGGTCTCGGACACTGAAGCTTTCTTT. Translating gives CASSPKTVSDTEAFF.

This clone showed up just once. This chain joins TRBV7-9 and TRBJ1-3; no definite D call. Germline V gene sequence: CDR1 SEHNR, CDR2 FQNEAQ (reference sequence). The V end was cut by 5 bases, the J end by 2 bases, with 16 bases between. CDR3 length: 16 residues. CDR3 amino acids: CASSPRTPGAGNTIYF. The CDR3, as DNA: TGTGCCAGCAGCCCCCGGACGCCCGGGGCTGGAAACACCATATATTTT.

The chain has TRBV27 and TRBJ2-2; D is uncertain. Germline V gene lookup returns CDR1 MNHEY and CDR2 SMNVEV (reference sequence). The CDR3 sequence is 14 residues long. V was trimmed by 1 base and J by 4 bases, leaving 7 bases between them. CDR3 amino acids: CASSLWVSTGELFF. CDR3 DNA sequence: TGTGCCAGCAGTTTATGGGTCAGCACCGGGGAGCTGTTTTTT.

This clone was observed a single time. CDR3 protein: CASSSPGQGARTEAFF. The DNA of the CDR3 is TGTGCCAGCAGCAGCCCCGGACAGGGGGCGCGGACTGAAGCTTTCTTT. The genes are TRBV5-6 and TRBJ1-1; 11 bases agree with TRBD1. Germline CDR1 is SGHDT and CDR2 is YYEEEE. The CDR3 length is 16 residues. Trimming at V came to 4 bases and at J to 5 bases, leaving 10 bases not matched to a gene. Complete variable domain (other parts from reference TRBV5-6 and TRBJ1-1): DAGVTQSPTHLIKTRGQQVTLRCSPKSGHDTVSWYQQALGQGPQFIFQYYEEEERQRGNFPDRFSGHQFPNYSSELNVNALLLGDSALYLCASSSPGQGARTEAFFGQGTRLTVV.

V gene TRBV5-1 combines with J gene TRBJ2-1; 10 bases are a match to TRBD2. CDR1 and CDR2 (germline): SGHRS, YFSETQ. Trimming took 0 bases from V and 6 from J; bases not matched to a gene: 6. The CDR3 runs 16 residues. The CDR3 nucleotides are TGCGCCAGCAGCTTGGCCCCTAGCGGGAGAATCAATGAGCAGTTCTTC. Translated: CASSLAPSGRINEQFF.